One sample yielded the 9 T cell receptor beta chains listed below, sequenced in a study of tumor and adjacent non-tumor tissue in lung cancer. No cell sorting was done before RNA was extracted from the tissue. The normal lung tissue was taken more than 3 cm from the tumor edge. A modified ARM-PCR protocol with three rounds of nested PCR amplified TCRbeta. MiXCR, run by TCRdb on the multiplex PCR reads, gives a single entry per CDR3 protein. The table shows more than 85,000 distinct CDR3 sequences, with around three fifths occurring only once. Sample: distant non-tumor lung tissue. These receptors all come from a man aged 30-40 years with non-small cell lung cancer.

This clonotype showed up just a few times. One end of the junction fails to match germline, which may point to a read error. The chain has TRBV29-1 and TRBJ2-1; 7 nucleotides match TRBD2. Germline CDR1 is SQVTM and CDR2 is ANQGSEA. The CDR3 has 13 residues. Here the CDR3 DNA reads TGTAGCGTTGAGGGGACTAACCTGAATGAGCAGTTCTTC. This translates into CSVEGTNLNEQFF.

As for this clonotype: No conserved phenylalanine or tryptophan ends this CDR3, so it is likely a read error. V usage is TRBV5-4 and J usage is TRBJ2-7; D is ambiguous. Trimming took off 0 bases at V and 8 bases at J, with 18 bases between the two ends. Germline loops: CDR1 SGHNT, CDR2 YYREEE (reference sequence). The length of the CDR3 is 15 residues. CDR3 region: CASSLGQVSALKQYS. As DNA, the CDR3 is TGTGCCAGCAGCTTGGGTCAGGTCAGCGCTTTAAAGCAGTACTCC.

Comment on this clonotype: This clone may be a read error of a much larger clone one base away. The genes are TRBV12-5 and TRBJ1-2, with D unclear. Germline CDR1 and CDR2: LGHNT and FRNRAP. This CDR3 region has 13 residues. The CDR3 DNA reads TGTGCTAGTGGTTATTCCGGGAACTATGACTACACCTTC. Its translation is CASGYSGNYDYTF. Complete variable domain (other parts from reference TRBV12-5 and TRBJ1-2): DARVTQTPRHKVTEMGQEVTMRCQPILGHNTVFWYRQTMMQGLELLAYFRNRAPLDDSGMPKDRFSAEMPDATLATLKIQPSEPRDSAVYFCASGYSGNYDYTFGSGTRLTVV.

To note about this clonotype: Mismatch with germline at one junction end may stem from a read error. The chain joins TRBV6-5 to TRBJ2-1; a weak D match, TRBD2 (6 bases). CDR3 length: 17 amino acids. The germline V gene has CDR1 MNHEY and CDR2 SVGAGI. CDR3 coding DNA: TGTGCCAGCAGCCCACGGACATGGAGGGCTGGCTACGATGAGCAGTTCTTC. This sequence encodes CASSPRTWRAGYDEQFF.

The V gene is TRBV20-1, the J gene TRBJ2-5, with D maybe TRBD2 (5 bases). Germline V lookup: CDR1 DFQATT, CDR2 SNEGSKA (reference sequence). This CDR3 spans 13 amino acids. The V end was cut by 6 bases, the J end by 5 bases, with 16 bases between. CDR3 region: CSAPWSGKETQYF. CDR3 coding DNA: TGCAGTGCCCCCTGGTCCGGGAAGGAGACCCAGTACTTC.

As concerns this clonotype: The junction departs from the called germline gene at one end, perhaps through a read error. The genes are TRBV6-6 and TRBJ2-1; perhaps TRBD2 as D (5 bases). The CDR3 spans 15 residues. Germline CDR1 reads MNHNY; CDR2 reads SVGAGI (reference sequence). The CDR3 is CASRPSSGSYNGQFF. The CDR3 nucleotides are TGTGCCAGCAGACCTTCTAGTGGGAGCTACAATGGGCAGTTCTTC.

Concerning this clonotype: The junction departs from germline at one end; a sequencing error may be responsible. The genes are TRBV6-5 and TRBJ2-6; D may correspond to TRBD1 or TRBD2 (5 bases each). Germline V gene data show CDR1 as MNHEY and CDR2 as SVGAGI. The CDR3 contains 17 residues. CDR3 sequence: CVSSSGGRISGANVLTF. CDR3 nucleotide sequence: TGTGTCAGCAGTTCCGGTGGGAGAATATCTGGGGCCAACGTCCTGACCTTC.

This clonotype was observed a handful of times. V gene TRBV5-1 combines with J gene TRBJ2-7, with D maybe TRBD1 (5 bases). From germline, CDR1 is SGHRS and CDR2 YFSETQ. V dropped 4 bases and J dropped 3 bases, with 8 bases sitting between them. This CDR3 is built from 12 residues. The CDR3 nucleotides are TGCGCCAGCAGCGACACAGGCTACGAGCAGTACTTC. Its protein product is CASSDTGYEQYF.

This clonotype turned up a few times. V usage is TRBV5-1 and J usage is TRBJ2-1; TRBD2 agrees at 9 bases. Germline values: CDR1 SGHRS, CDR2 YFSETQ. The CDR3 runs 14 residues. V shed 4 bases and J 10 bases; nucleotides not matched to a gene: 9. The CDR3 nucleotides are TGCGCCAGCAGCGCCCCGGGACTAGCCCGGGAGCAGTTCTTC. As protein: CASSAPGLAREQFF.